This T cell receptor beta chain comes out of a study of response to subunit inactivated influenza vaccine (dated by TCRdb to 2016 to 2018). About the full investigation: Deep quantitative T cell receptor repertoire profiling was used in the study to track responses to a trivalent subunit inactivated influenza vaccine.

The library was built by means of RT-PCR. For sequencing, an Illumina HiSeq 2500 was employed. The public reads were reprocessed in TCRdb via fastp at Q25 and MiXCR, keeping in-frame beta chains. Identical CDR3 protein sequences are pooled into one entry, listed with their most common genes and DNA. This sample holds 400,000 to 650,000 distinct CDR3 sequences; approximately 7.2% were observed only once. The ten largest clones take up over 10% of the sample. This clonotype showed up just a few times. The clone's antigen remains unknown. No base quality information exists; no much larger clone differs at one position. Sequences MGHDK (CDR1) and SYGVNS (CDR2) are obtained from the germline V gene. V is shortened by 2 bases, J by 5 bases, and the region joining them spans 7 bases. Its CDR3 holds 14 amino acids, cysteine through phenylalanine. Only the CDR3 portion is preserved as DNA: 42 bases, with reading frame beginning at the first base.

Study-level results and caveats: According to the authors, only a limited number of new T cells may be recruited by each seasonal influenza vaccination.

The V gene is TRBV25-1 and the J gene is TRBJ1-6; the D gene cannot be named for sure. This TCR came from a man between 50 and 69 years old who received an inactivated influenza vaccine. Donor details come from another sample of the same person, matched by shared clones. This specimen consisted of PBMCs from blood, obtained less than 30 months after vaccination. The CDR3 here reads CASSELIDNSPLHF. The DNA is TGTGCCAGCAGTGAACTTATAGATAATTCACCCCTCCACTTT.